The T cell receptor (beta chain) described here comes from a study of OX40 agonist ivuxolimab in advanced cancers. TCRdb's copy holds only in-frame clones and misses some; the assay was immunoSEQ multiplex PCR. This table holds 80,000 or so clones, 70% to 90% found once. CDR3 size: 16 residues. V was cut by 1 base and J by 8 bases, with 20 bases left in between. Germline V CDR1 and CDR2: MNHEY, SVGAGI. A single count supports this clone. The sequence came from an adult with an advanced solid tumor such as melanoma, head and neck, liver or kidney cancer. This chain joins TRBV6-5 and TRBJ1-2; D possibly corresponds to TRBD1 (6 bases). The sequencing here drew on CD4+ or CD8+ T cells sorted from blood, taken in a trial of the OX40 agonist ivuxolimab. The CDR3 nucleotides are TGTGCCAGCAGTTACTTGGGTTCTGGGGGCGTGGGAGGCTACACCTTC. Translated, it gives CASSYLGSGGVGGYTF.